The 15 T cell receptor beta chains below all came from one sample that was sequenced in a study of blood T cells in healthy people across ages. For the second PCR, which ran for about 6 to 11 cycles, a sample-barcoded 5' primer and a J-beta primer mix were used. Each CDR3 protein is one row after TCRdb ran MiXCR on the 5' RACE reads. This table holds under 800,000 distinct CDR3 sequences, under 25% found once. The sample taken for sequencing was blood. The receptors were sampled from a man aged 65-85 years in good health.

A note on this clonotype: An end of the junction differs from the germline gene, which may be a read error. The chain combines TRBV5-1 with TRBJ2-3, with a possible D match to TRBD2 (6 bases). In germline, CDR1 is SGHRS, CDR2 YFSETQ. The CDR3 spans 16 residues. The CDR3 DNA reads as TGCGCCAGCAGCTTGGGAACGGGAGTCGCGGCAGACACGCAGTATTTT. Protein product: CASSLGTGVAADTQYF.

This clonotype was counted between two and nine times. V and J are TRBV3-1 and TRBJ2-1; 7 bases line up with TRBD2. Germline V gene data show CDR1 as LGHDT and CDR2 as YNNKEL (reference sequence). V was clipped by 0 bases and J by 5 bases; unmatched bases: 10. The CDR3 length is 17 residues. This chain's CDR3 is CASSQDFQRGNHNEQFF. CDR3 DNA sequence: TGTGCCAGCAGCCAAGACTTTCAGCGGGGAAACCACAATGAGCAGTTCTTC.

The chain joins TRBV2 to TRBJ2-3; D is unresolved. Germline lookup yields CDR1 SNHLY and CDR2 FYNNEI. The CDR3 extends over 14 amino acids. V lost 2 bases and J 0 bases, leaving 6 bases between the germline ends. CDR3 nucleotides: TGTGCCAGCAGTGAATTGATTAGCACAGATACGCAGTATTTT. It specifies CASSELISTDTQYF.

This clonotype has more than one count but fewer than ten. This sequence joins TRBV14 and TRBJ2-2; 7 positions agree with TRBD2. This CDR3 is 17 amino acids long. Germline CDR1 and CDR2: SGHDN and FVKESK. Trimming cost V 0 bases and J 0 bases; bases outside gene matches: 4. The CDR3: CASSQDVLAANTGELFF. CDR3 nucleotides: TGTGCCAGCAGCCAAGATGTGCTAGCGGCGAACACCGGGGAGCTGTTTTTT.

The chain uses TRBV11-2 and TRBJ2-5; TRBD1 agrees at 7 bases. Near its end, the DNA agrees better with TRBJ2-7, so the J call may be wrong. The CDR3 runs to 12 residues. CDR1 SGHAT and CDR2 FQNNGV come from the germline V gene. The CDR3: CASTPTGFEQYF. Written as DNA, the CDR3 is TGTGCCAGCACCCCGACAGGGTTCGAGCAGTACTTC.

This clonotype was seen many times. CDR3 nucleotide sequence: TGTGCCAGCAGTAGAGGTGGGGGAGATACGCAGTATTTT. This gives the protein CASSRGGGDTQYF. The rearrangement links TRBV6-5 to TRBJ2-3; D is perhaps TRBD1 or TRBD2 (5 bases each). CDR3 length equals 13 residues. Germline lookup yields CDR1 MNHEY and CDR2 SVGAGI. The V end lost 5 bases, the J end lost 5 bases, and 11 bases lay between the germline ends.

The chain joins TRBV20-1 to TRBJ2-5; the D gene is possibly TRBD2 (5 bases). The DNA end is more similar to TRBJ2-7, so the J call may be wrong. The CDR3 length is 13 residues. CDR1 and CDR2 from the germline V gene are DFQATT and SNEGSKA (reference sequence). CDR3 residues: CSAREEGAYEQYF. The CDR3 DNA sequence: TGCAGTGCTAGAGAAGAGGGCGCCTACGAGCAGTACTTC.

This clonotype was seen at least ten times. The chain couples TRBV21-1 to TRBJ2-1; the DNA was not used to check the table's D call, TRBD2. TRBV21-1 is a pseudogene locus. The CDR3 consists of 14 residues. In nucleotides, the CDR3 is TGTGCCACATCCGTTGGGCCCGTATACAATGAGCAGTTCTTC. This sequence encodes CATSVGPVYNEQFF.

The V call is TRBV2, the J call TRBJ2-2; D may correspond to TRBD1 or TRBD2 (5 bases each). This CDR3 is built from 15 residues. The V end was cut by 4 bases, the J end by 0 bases, with 9 bases between. Germline CDR1 is SNHLY and CDR2 is FYNNEI. CDR3 sequence reads: CASSGGTSNTGELFF. The CDR3 bases are TGTGCCAGCAGTGGGGGGACCTCGAACACCGGGGAGCTGTTTTTT.

The sample holds many counts of this clonotype. As DNA, the CDR3 is TGCAGCGCCGGACTAGCGGGAGAAGAGACCCAGTACTTC. Translation: CSAGLAGEETQYF. V usage is TRBV29-1 and J usage is TRBJ2-5, with TRBD2 matching over 13 bases. This CDR3 contains 13 residues. V shed 7 bases and J 3 bases; nucleotides not matched to a gene: 2. CDR1 is SQVTM, CDR2 ANQGSEA, per germline.

The J gene is TRBJ2-3, the V gene TRBV20-1, with 7 bases aligning to TRBD2. The V gene's germline CDR1 is DFQATT and CDR2 SNEGSKA (reference sequence). J gave up 5 bases and V 6 bases, and 14 bases lay outside the gene matches. This CDR3 has 15 amino acids. The chain's CDR3 is CSALPGGAGRDTQYF. CDR3 nucleotides: TGCAGTGCCCTCCCTGGAGGAGCGGGAAGAGATACGCAGTATTTT.

The chain carries TRBV6-2 or TRBV6-3 and TRBJ2-1, with TRBD2 as a possible D gene (6 bases). Germline-derived CDR1 and CDR2 are MNHEY and SVGEGT. With 6 bases removed from V and 0 bases from J, the gap between germline ends came to 21 bases. The CDR3 extends over 18 amino acids. The CDR3 DNA reads TGTGCCAGCAGCGGAGGGGCAAGGTCATTAACCTCCTACAATGAGCAGTTCTTC. This encodes CASSGGARSLTSYNEQFF.

The rearrangement links TRBV6-6 to TRBJ2-7; 10 bases are shared with TRBD2. V dropped 8 bases and J dropped 3; count of bases not matched to a gene: 1. The V gene's germline CDR1 is MNHNY and CDR2 SVGAGI (reference sequence). The CDR3 runs 12 residues. CDR3 DNA: TGTGCCAGCCAGCGGGAGGGCTACGAGCAGTACTTC. It encodes CASQREGYEQYF.

This rearrangement joins TRBV3-1 to TRBJ1-1, with 8 bases that match TRBD1. The CDR3 runs to 14 residues. Germline assignment: CDR1 LGHDT and CDR2 YNNKEL (reference sequence). V lost 4 bases and J lost 4; bases outside the gene matches: 5. For the CDR3, the DNA is TGTGCCAGCAGCCTAACAGGGGGAGCCACTGAAGCTTTCTTT. It encodes CASSLTGGATEAFF.

The chain recombines TRBV2 with TRBJ2-2; 10 bases agree with TRBD2. Germline CDR1 and CDR2: SNHLY and FYNNEI. The CDR3 is made up of 16 amino acids. V was clipped by 6 bases and J by 5 bases; unmatched bases: 9. For the CDR3, the DNA is TGTGCCAGCAGGGATACCGGGACTAGCGTGACCGGGGAGCTGTTTTTT. This gives the protein CASRDTGTSVTGELFF.